This TCR beta chain emerged from a study of metastatic and nonmetastatic thyroid tumors. Study in general: It was across blood and tumor or nodule tissue from malignant and benign thyroid patients that repertoires were compared. The study's findings and limits: Versus benign nodules, malignant thyroid tumors reportedly had significantly higher TCR beta diversity, in blood and tumor.

Trimming stripped 7 bases from V and 3 bases from J, with 16 bases between. The CDR3 totals 14 residues. The germline gives CDR1 MNHNS, CDR2 SASEGT. Only a few counts were recorded for this clone. Its specificity is unknown. MiXCR was used by TCRdb to re-call the PCR reads. The sample lists some 20,000 clones, 12% occurring once. Among the patients, none had received any treatment before thyroid surgery. Sequencing used blood. V and J are TRBV6-1 and TRBJ2-7; D is perhaps TRBD1 (5 bases). This TCR derives from a male donor with papillary thyroid cancer or a benign thyroid nodule (not recorded which). Some clones in this sample may be carry-over from other donors' samples. The CDR3 coding sequence is TGTGCCAGCACAGACAGCGTTTGGGGCTACGAGCAGTACTTC. Its protein is CASTDSVWGYEQYF.